The 19 T cell receptor beta chains below come from one sample, sequenced in a study of cytomegalovirus exposure and HLA in healthy donors. PCR was performed using 60 Vbeta and 13 Jbeta primers. Sequencing used immunoSEQ multiplex PCR; TCRdb keeps in-frame clones, though not all of them. The repertoire holds 250,000 or so clones, with about nine tenths as singletons. Sequenced sample: PBMCs. These receptors were taken from a girl aged 2 to 9 in good health and CMV-seronegative.

This clone has more than one count but fewer than ten. The chain recombines TRBV6-1 with TRBJ1-6; weak D call: TRBD1 (6 bases). The ends were cut back, 2 bases at V and 11 bases at J, with 16 bases in the middle. Germline CDR1 is MNHNS and CDR2 is SASEGT. The CDR3 runs to 15 residues. The CDR3 here is CASSEIGGDQAPLHF. The CDR3 region has the DNA TGTGCCAGCAGTGAAATAGGGGGGGATCAGGCACCCCTCCACTTT.

CDR3 in amino acids: CASSQGIRGGQYEQYF. The CDR3 DNA reads as TGCGCCAGCAGCCAAGGGATTCGAGGGGGCCAGTACGAGCAGTACTTC. The chain has TRBV4-1 and TRBJ2-7; TRBD1 matches 7 bases. Germline CDR1 is MGHRA and CDR2 is YSYEKL. The CDR3 length is 16 residues. The V segment lost 1 base and the J segment 4 bases; nucleotides outside the gene matches: 10.

This clone was found a few times. CDR3 DNA: TGTGCCAGCAGCCAAGGTTACAGCACCCACGAAAAACTGTTTTTT. Protein sequence: CASSQGYSTHEKLFF. The chain couples TRBV14 to TRBJ1-4; D is unclear. The CDR3 spans 15 residues. The germline gives CDR1 SGHDN, CDR2 FVKESK. V lost 1 base to trimming and J lost 8 bases, with 14 bases between them.

This sequence joins TRBV27 and TRBJ2-7; TRBD2 aligns across 9 bases. The V gene's germline CDR1 is MNHEY and CDR2 SMNVEV (reference sequence). The CDR3 runs to 16 residues. V was pared by 6 bases and J by 0 bases, with 9 bases of the junction left unmatched. This CDR3 reads CASSPESGRFSYEQYF. As DNA, the CDR3 is TGTGCCAGCAGCCCAGAAAGCGGGAGGTTCTCCTACGAGCAGTACTTC.

The rearrangement uses TRBV4-1 and TRBJ2-3; 8 nucleotides agree with TRBD1. V trimming: 0 bases; J trimming: 0 bases; junction bases outside the gene matches: 8. CDR1 is MGHRA and CDR2 is YSYEKL in the germline V gene. CDR3 length: 18 residues. The CDR3, as DNA: TGCGCCAGCAGCCAAGAAGGGACAGGCCCGTCTAGCACAGATACGCAGTATTTT. The encoded protein is CASSQEGTGPSSTDTQYF.

The chain employs TRBV6-5 and TRBJ1-1, with 8 bases identical to TRBD1. This CDR3 is built from 14 residues. Trimming at V came to 2 bases and at J to 8 bases, leaving 7 bases not matched to a gene. Germline V gene lookup returns CDR1 MNHEY and CDR2 SVGAGI. CDR3 sequence: CASSYRGQVIEAFF. The CDR3 nucleotides are TGTGCCAGCAGTTACAGGGGACAGGTTATAGAAGCTTTCTTT.

This rearrangement joins TRBV6-1 to TRBJ1-2, with D perhaps TRBD1 (6 bases). Trimming took off 0 bases at V and 8 bases at J, with 22 bases between the two ends. The CDR3 extends over 17 amino acids. Germline CDR1 is MNHNS and CDR2 is SASEGT. CDR3 region: CASSEAFFIARGNGYTF. CDR3 DNA: TGTGCCAGCAGTGAAGCGTTTTTCATTGCCAGGGGAAACGGCTACACCTTC.

The rearrangement uses TRBV7-9 and TRBJ1-1; D call uncertain. The CDR3 loop spans 13 amino acids. Trimming stripped 5 bases from V and 5 bases from J, with 12 bases between. Germline V CDR1 and CDR2: SEHNR, FQNEAQ (reference sequence). The CDR3 nucleotides read TGTGCCAGCAGCCGAATTTCGGGAACTGAAGCTTTCTTT. Translation gives CASSRISGTEAFF.

The chain combines TRBV1 with TRBJ2-5; the tabulated D call, TRBD2, remains unverified against the DNA. TRBV1 is annotated as a pseudogene. The CDR3 has 16 amino acids. CDR3 bases: TGCACCAGCAGAGGAGCTAGCGGGAGGGTCGCAGAGACCCAGTACTTC. Encoded protein: CTSRGASGRVAETQYF.

The V call is TRBV6-1, the J call TRBJ2-5; possibly TRBD1 for D (5 bases). TRBJ2-7 matches the DNA end more closely, so the J call is doubtful. CDR1 is MNHNS, CDR2 SASEGT, per germline. The CDR3 runs 14 residues. The CDR3 DNA reads as TGTGCCAGCACACAATCAGGGCCGCCCTACGAGCAGTACTTC. This sequence encodes CASTQSGPPYEQYF.

The genes are TRBV2 and TRBJ2-7; D may be TRBD2 (5 bases). V was cut by 0 bases and J by 3 bases, with 12 bases left in between. The CDR3 totals 15 residues. The germline gives CDR1 SNHLY, CDR2 FYNNEI. CDR3 amino acids: CASSEASGEFYEQYF. The CDR3 DNA sequence: TGTGCCAGCAGTGAAGCATCTGGGGAGTTCTACGAGCAGTACTTC.

V gene TRBV29-1 combines with J gene TRBJ2-3, with unresolved D. This CDR3 has 15 residues. Germline-derived CDR1 and CDR2 are SQVTM and ANQGSEA. Trimming removed 0 bases at V and 0 bases at J, with 10 bases between. CDR3 DNA: TGCAGCGTTGAAGATCGCGGTACTAGCACAGATACGCAGTATTTT. Its translation is CSVEDRGTSTDTQYF.

This clone occurred a few times. The chain uses TRBV6-5 and TRBJ2-7; the match to TRBD1 covers 7 bases. The germline V gene has CDR1 MNHEY and CDR2 SVGAGI. The CDR3 loop spans 12 amino acids. The V gene end was trimmed by 11 bases and the J gene end by 2 bases; junction bases not matched to a gene: 6. The CDR3 DNA reads TGTGCCGTGGGGGACAGCACCTACGAGCAGTACTTC. It is translated as CAVGDSTYEQYF.

This chain links TRBV13 with TRBJ2-1; a weak D match, TRBD1 (5 bases). The CDR3 has 13 residues. V was pared by 2 bases and J by 10 bases, with 12 bases between. Germline CDR1 reads PRHDT; CDR2 reads FYEKMQ (reference sequence). CDR3 bases: TGTGCCAGCAGCTTACCCCTAGACAGCGAGCAGTTCTTC. Amino acid sequence: CASSLPLDSEQFF. Using reference TRBV13 and TRBJ2-1 for the parts outside the CDR3, the full variable domain is AAGVIQSPRHLIKEKRETATLKCYPIPRHDTVYWYQQGPGQDPQFLISFYEKMQSDKGSIPDRFSAQQFSDYHSELNMSSLELGDSALYFCASSLPLDSEQFFGPGTRLTVL.

This rearrangement joins TRBV19 to TRBJ1-5; 7 bases agree with TRBD1. J lost 6 bases, V lost 5 bases, and 10 bases had no gene match. This CDR3 has 15 residues. Per the germline V gene, CDR1 is LNHDA and CDR2 is SQIVND (reference sequence). DNA of the CDR3: TGTGCCAGTAGTTCCCCGGACAGGAAACTTCAGCCCCAGCATTTT. Its protein is CASSSPDRKLQPQHF. Based on the CDR3 plus reference TRBV19 and TRBJ1-5, the full variable domain is DGGITQSPKYLFRKEGQNVTLSCEQNLNHDAMYWYRQDPGQGLRLIYYSQIVNDFQKGDIAEGYSVSREKKESFPLTVTSAQKNPTAFYLCASSSPDRKLQPQHFGDGTRLSIL.

On this clone itself: The junction departs from germline at one end; a sequencing error may be responsible. The chain links TRBV10-3 to TRBJ1-2; 7 nucleotides line up with TRBD1. The CDR3 length is 16 residues. Germline-derived CDR1 and CDR2 are ENHRY and SYGVKD. CDR3 sequence (DNA): TGTGCCATCGGTGAGACAGGGACGGACCCCGCCTATGGCTACACCTTC. This translates into CAIGETGTDPAYGYTF.

CDR3 residues: CASSDPTGGETQYF. The CDR3 DNA sequence: TGTGCCAGCAGTGACCCTACAGGGGGGGAGACCCAGTACTTC. This chain links TRBV6-1 with TRBJ2-5; 8 nucleotides align to TRBD1. CDR3 length equals 14 residues. CDR1 and CDR2 from the germline V gene are MNHNS and SASEGT. With V trimmed by 3 bases and J by 5 bases, 5 bases remained unmatched.

The V gene is TRBV5-1, the J gene TRBJ2-2; 7 bases match TRBD2. Germline CDR1 reads SGHRS; CDR2 reads YFSETQ. V lost 4 bases, J lost 0 bases, and 3 bases stayed unmatched. The CDR3 is 15 amino acids. The CDR3 region is CASSVSGANTGELFF. The CDR3 region has the DNA TGCGCCAGCAGCGTCAGCGGGGCGAACACCGGGGAGCTGTTTTTT.

This chain links TRBV10-3 with TRBJ2-1; D uncertain. CDR3 length: 13 residues. Looked up from germline, CDR1 is ENHRY and CDR2 is SYGVKD. The ends were cut back, 10 bases at V and 4 bases at J, with 14 bases in the middle. CDR3 loop: CASWAQEYNEQFF. The CDR3 DNA follows: TGTGCCAGTTGGGCACAAGAATACAATGAGCAGTTCTTC.